This T cell receptor (beta chain) was sequenced during a study of blood T cell repertoires in COVID-19. Sequencing used immunoSEQ multiplex PCR; TCRdb keeps in-frame clones, though not all of them. The sample carries 300,000 to 350,000 clones, more than 80% recorded once. Trimming took off 7 bases at V and 1 base at J, with 13 bases between the two ends. Germline CDR1 reads SQVTM; CDR2 reads ANQGSEA. The CDR3 spans 13 residues. This receptor was identified in a woman aged 25 to 39 with COVID-19, enrolled during active disease. Sequenced input: peripheral blood. V usage is TRBV29-1 and J usage is TRBJ1-1; D is undetermined. The DNA of the CDR3 is TGCAGCGGTCTCAGGTCCCCGAACACTGAAGCTTTCTTT. It translates to CSGLRSPNTEAFF.